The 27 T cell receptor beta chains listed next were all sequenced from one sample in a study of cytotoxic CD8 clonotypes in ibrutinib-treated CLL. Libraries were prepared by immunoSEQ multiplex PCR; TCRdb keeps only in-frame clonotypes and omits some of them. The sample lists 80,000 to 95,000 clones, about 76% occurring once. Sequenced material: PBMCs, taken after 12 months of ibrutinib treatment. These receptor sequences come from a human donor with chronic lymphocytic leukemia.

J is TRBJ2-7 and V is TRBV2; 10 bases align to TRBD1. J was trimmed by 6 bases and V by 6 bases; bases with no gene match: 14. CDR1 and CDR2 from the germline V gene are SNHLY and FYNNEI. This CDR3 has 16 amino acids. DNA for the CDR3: TGTGCCAGCAGCCGGGGACAGGGGTCTTTGTCCGGCGAGCAGTACTTC. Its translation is CASSRGQGSLSGEQYF.

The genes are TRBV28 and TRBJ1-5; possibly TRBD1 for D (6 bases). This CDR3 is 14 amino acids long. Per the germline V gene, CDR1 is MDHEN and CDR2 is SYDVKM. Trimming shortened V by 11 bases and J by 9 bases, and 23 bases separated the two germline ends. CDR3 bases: TGTGCCGCCCTCCCGGGACACGGGGAAGGGCCCCAGCATTTT. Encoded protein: CAALPGHGEGPQHF.

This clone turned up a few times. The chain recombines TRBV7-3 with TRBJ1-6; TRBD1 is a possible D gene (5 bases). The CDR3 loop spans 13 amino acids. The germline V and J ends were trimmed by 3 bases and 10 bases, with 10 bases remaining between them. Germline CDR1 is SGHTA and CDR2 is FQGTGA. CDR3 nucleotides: TGTGCCAGCAGCTTTGGGGACGGATCACCCCTCCACTTT. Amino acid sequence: CASSFGDGSPLHF.

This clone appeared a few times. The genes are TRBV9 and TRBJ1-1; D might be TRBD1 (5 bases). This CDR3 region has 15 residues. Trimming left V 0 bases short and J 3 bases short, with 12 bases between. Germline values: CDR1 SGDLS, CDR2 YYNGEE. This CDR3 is CASSVAPGGDTEAFF. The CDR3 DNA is TGTGCCAGCAGCGTAGCCCCTGGGGGGGACACTGAAGCTTTCTTT.

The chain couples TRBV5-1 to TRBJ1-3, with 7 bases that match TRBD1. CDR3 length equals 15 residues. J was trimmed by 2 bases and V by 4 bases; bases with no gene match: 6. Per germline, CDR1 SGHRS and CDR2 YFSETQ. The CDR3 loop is CASSPAGGAGNTIYF. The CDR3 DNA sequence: TGCGCCAGCAGCCCAGCAGGGGGTGCTGGAAACACCATATATTTT.

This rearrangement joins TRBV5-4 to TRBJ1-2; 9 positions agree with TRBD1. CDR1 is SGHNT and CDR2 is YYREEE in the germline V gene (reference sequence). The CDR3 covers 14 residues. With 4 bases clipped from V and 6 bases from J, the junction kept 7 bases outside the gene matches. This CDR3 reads CASSPAGTGNGYTF. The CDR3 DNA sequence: TGTGCCAGCAGCCCCGCCGGGACAGGGAATGGCTACACCTTC.

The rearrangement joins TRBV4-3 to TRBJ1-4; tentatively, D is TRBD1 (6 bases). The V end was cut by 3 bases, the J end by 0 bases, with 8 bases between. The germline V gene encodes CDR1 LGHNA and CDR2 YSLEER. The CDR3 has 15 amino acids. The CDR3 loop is CASSHRTATNEKLFF. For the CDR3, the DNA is TGCGCCAGCAGCCACCGGACAGCAACTAATGAAAAACTGTTTTTT.

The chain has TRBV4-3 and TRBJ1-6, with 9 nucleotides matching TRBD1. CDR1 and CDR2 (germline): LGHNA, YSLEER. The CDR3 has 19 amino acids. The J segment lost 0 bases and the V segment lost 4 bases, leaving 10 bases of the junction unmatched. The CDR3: CASSPSRDRAGSYNSPLHF. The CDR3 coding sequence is TGCGCCAGCAGCCCGTCCCGGGACAGGGCAGGCTCCTATAATTCACCCCTCCACTTT.

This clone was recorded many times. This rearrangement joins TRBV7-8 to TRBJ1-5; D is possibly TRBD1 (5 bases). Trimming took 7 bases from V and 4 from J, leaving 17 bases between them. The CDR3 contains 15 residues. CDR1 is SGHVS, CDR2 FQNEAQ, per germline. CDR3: CASTGRGGKNQPQHF. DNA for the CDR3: TGTGCCAGCACCGGAAGGGGCGGAAAAAATCAGCCCCAGCATTTT.

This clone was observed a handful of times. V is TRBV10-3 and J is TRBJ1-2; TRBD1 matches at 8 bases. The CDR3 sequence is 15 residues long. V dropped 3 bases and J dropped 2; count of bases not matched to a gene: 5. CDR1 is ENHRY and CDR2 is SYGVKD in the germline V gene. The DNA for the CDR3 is TGTGCCATCAGTGAAAGGGCAGGGGGCAACTATGGCTACACCTTC. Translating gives CAISERAGGNYGYTF.

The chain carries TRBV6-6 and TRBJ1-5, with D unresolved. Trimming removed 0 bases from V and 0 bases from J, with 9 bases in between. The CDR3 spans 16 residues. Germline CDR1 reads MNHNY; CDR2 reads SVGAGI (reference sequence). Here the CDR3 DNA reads TGTGCCAGCAGTTACTCGACCCTGAATAGCAATCAGCCCCAGCATTTT. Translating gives CASSYSTLNSNQPQHF.

The CDR3 bases are TGTGCCAGCAGCGCGGGGTGGGGATTCTTC. The encoded protein is CASSAGWGFF. The chain uses TRBV9 and TRBJ2-1; D is perhaps TRBD2 (5 bases). Germline V lookup: CDR1 SGDLS, CDR2 YYNGEE. V lost 3 bases to trimming and J lost 16 bases, with 11 bases between them. This CDR3 has 10 amino acids.

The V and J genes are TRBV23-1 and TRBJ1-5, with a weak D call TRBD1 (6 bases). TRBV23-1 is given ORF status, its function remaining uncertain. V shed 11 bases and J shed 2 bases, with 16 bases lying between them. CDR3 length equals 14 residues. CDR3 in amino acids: CAFEGGKGNQPQHF. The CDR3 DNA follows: TGCGCCTTCGAAGGGGGTAAGGGCAATCAGCCCCAGCATTTT.

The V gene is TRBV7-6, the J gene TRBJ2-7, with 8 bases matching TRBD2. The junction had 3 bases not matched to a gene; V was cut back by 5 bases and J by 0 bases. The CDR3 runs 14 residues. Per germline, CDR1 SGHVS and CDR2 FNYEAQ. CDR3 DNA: TGTGCCAGCAGCCCCGGGACTAGCTCCTACGAGCAGTACTTC. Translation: CASSPGTSSYEQYF.

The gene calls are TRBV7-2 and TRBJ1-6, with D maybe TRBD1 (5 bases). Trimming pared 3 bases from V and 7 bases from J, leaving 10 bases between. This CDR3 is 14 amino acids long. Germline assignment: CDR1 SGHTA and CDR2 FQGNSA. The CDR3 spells CASSFRGDNSPLHF. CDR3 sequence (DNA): TGTGCCAGCAGCTTCAGAGGGGACAATTCACCCCTCCACTTT.

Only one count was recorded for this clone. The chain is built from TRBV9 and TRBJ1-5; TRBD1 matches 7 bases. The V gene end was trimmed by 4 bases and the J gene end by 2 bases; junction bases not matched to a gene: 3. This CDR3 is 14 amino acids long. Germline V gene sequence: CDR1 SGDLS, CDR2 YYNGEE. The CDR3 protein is CASSPGQRNQPQHF. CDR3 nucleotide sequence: TGTGCCAGCAGCCCGGGACAGCGCAATCAGCCCCAGCATTTT.

The CDR3 DNA sequence: TGTGCCAGCAGCCAAGGGCTAGCGGGCAATGAGCAGTTCTTC. This codes for CASSQGLAGNEQFF. V is TRBV4-2 and J is TRBJ2-1, with 8 bases identical to TRBD2. This CDR3 is 14 amino acids long. Unmatched junction bases numbered 2, after V lost 1 base and J lost 6 bases. CDR1 is LGHNA, CDR2 YNFKEQ, per germline.

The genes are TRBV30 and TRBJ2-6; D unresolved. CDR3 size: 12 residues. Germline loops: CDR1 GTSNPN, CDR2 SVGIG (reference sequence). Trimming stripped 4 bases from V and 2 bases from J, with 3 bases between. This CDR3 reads CAWTAGANVLTF. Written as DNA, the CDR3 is TGTGCCTGGACGGCTGGGGCCAACGTCCTGACTTTC.

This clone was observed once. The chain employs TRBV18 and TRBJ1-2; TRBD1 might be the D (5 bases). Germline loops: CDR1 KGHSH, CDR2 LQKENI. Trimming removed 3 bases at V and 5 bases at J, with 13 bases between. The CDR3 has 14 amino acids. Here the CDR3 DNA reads TGTGCCAGCTCACCGGAAGGGGCGTGGTATGGCTACACCTTC. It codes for CASSPEGAWYGYTF.

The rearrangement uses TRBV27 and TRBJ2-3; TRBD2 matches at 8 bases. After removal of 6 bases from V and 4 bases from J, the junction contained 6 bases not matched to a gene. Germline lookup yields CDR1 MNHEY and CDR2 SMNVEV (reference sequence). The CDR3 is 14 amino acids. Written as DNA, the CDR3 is TGTGCCAGCAGCCAGCGGGAGCCCGCAGATACGCAGTATTTT. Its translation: CASSQREPADTQYF.

DNA for the CDR3: TGTGCCAGCAGCCAAGCGGGGGCCGAGCGTAACTCCTACGAGCAGTACTTC. Translating it yields CASSQAGAERNSYEQYF. The V call is TRBV4-2, the J call TRBJ2-7; tentatively, D is TRBD1 or TRBD2 (6 bases each). Deletions cut 1 base from V and 0 bases from J, with 16 bases between. The germline V gene encodes CDR1 LGHNA and CDR2 YNFKEQ. The CDR3 is 17 residues long.

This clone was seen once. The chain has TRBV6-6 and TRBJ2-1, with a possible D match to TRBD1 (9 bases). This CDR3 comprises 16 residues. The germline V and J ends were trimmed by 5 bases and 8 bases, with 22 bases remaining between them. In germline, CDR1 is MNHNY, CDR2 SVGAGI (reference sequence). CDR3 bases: TGTGCCAGCAGTCCGCGGGGGGACAGGGCGGACGATGAGCAGTTCTTC. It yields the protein CASSPRGDRADDEQFF.

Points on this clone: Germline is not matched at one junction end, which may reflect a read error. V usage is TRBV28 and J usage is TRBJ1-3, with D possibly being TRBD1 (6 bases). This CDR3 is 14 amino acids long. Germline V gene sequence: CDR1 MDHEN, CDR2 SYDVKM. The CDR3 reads CASSPAGAGNTIYF. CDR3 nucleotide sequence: TGTGCCAGCAGTCCGGCAGGGGCTGGGAACACCATATATTTT. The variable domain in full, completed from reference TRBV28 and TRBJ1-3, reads DVKVTQSSRYLVKRTGEKVFLECVQDMDHENMFWYRQDPGLGLRLIYFSYDVKMKEKGDIPEGYSVSREKKERFSLILESASTNQTSMYLCASSPAGAGNTIYFGEGSWLTVV.

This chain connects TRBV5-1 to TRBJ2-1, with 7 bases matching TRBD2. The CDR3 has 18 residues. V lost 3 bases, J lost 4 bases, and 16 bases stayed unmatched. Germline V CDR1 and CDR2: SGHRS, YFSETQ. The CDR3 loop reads CASSSQPSGTLDYNEQFF. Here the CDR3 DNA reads TGCGCCAGCAGCTCACAACCTAGCGGAACCCTAGATTACAATGAGCAGTTCTTC.

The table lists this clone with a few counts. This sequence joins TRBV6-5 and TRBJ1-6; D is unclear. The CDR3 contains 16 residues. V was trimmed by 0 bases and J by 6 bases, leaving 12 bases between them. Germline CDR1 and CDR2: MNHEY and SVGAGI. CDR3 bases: TGTGCCAGCAGTTACTCCGGCACTGTGGGTAATTCACCCCTCCACTTT. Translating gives CASSYSGTVGNSPLHF.

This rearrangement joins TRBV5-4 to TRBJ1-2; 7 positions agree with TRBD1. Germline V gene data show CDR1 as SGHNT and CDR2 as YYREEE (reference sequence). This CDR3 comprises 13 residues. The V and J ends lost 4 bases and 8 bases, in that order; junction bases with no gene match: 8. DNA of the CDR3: TGTGCCAGCAGCCCCGACAGGGTGGGCGGCTACACCTTC. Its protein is CASSPDRVGGYTF.

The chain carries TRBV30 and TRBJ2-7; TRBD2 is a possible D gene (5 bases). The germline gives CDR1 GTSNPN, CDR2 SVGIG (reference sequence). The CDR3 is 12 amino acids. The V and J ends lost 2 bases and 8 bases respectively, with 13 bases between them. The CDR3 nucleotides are TGTGCCTGGAGTACCTCGCGGGCCCAGCAGTACTTC. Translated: CAWSTSRAQQYF. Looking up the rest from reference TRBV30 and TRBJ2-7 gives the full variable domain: SQTIHQWPATLVQPVGSPLSLECTVEGTSNPNLYWYRQAAGRGLQLLFYSVGIGQISSEVPQNLSASRPQDRQFILSSKKLLLSDSGFYLCAWSTSRAQQYFGPGTRLTVT.